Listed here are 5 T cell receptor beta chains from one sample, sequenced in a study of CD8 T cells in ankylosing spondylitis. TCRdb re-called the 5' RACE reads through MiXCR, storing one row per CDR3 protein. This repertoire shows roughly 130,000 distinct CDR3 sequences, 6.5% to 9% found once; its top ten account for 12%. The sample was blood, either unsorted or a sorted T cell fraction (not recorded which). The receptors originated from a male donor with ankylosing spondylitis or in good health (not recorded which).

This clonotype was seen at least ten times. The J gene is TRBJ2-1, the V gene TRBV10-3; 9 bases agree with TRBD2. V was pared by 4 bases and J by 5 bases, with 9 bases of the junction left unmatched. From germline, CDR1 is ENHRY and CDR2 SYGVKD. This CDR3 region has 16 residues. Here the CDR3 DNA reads TGTGCCATCAGTGGCCCCCTAGCGGGACGGGACAATGAGCAGTTCTTC. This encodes CAISGPLAGRDNEQFF.

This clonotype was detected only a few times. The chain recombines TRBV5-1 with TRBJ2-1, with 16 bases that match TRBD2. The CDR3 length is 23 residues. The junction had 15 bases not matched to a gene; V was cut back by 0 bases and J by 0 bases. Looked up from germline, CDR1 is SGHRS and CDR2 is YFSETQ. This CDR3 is CASSLAITVPGLAGGSSYNEQFF. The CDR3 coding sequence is TGCGCCAGCAGCTTGGCCATTACGGTTCCGGGACTAGCGGGAGGGAGCTCCTACAATGAGCAGTTCTTC.

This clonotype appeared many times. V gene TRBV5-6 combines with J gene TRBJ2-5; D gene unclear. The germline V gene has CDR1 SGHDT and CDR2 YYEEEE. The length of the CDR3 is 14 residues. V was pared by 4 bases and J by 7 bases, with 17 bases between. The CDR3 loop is CASSLPNHPGTQYF. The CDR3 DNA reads TGTGCCAGCAGCCTCCCCAACCACCCCGGGACCCAGTACTTC. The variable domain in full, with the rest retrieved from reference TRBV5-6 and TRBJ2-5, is DAGVTQSPTHLIKTRGQQVTLRCSPKSGHDTVSWYQQALGQGPQFIFQYYEEEERQRGNFPDRFSGHQFPNYSSELNVNALLLGDSALYLCASSLPNHPGTQYFGPGTRLLVL.

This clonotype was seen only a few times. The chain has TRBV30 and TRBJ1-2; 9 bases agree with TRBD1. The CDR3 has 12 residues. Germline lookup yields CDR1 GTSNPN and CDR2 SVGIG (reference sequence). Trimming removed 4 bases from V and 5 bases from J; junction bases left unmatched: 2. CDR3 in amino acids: CAWKTGGYGYTF. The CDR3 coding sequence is TGTGCCTGGAAGACAGGGGGGTATGGCTACACCTTC.

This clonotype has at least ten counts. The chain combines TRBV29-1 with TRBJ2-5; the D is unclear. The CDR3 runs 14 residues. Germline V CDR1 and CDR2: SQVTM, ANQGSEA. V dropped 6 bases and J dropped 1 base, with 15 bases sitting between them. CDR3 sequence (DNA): TGCAGCGTCAAAAGGGCACCCCTCCAAGAGACCCAGTACTTC. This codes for CSVKRAPLQETQYF.